The 20 T cell receptor beta chains given below trace back to one sample, sequenced in a study of cytomegalovirus exposure and HLA in healthy donors. Clones were sequenced by immunoSEQ multiplex PCR, and TCRdb holds only the in-frame ones, with some missing. The data hold about 360,000 clones, with 86% observed a single time. The specimen was PBMCs. The receptors here all came from a woman aged 18-29 years in good health and CMV-seronegative.

The CDR3 reads CASSPDSQETQYF. The CDR3 coding sequence is TGTGCCAGCAGCCCGGACAGTCAAGAGACCCAGTACTTC. V gene TRBV5-6 combines with J gene TRBJ2-5; a possible D gene is TRBD1 (6 bases). The CDR3 totals 13 residues. The germline gives CDR1 SGHDT, CDR2 YYEEEE. Trimming stripped 4 bases from V and 2 bases from J, with 9 bases between.

The V gene is TRBV6-5, the J gene TRBJ2-2; tentatively, D is TRBD2 (6 bases). CDR3 length equals 15 residues. Germline V gives CDR1 MNHEY, CDR2 SVGAGI. Trimming took 6 bases from V and 3 from J, leaving 14 bases between them. CDR3 sequence (DNA): TGTGCCAGCAGCTACGGGGACTCCTACACCGGGGAGCTGTTTTTT. Its protein product is CASSYGDSYTGELFF.

The chain links TRBV27 to TRBJ2-2; weak D call: TRBD1 (7 bases). The V gene lost 5 bases and the J gene lost 5 bases, with 12 bases spanning the gap. The CDR3 covers 14 residues. CDR1 is MNHEY, CDR2 SMNVEV, per germline (reference sequence). In nucleotides, the CDR3 is TGTGCCAGCAGTAACAGGGGAGGAACCGGGGAGCTGTTTTTT. Its protein is CASSNRGGTGELFF.

The rearrangement links TRBV19 to TRBJ2-1, with TRBD2 matching 9 bases. In germline, CDR1 is LNHDA, CDR2 SQIVND (reference sequence). The J segment lost 3 bases and the V segment lost 6 bases, leaving 6 bases of the junction unmatched. The CDR3 runs 15 residues. The CDR3 DNA sequence: TGTGCCAGTAGAGTAGCGGGAGCCAGCTACAATGAGCAGTTCTTC. Translation gives CASRVAGASYNEQFF.

The chain carries TRBV13 and TRBJ2-3, with 13 bases identical to TRBD2. V gave up 2 bases and J gave up 2 bases; unmatched junction bases: 10. This CDR3 spans 19 amino acids. Germline V CDR1 and CDR2: PRHDT, FYEKMQ (reference sequence). The CDR3 nucleotides read TGTGCCAGCAGCTTATGGACTAGCGGGAGAGGACCTAACACAGATACGCAGTATTTT. Amino acids: CASSLWTSGRGPNTDTQYF. The whole variable domain, remainder taken from reference TRBV13 and TRBJ2-3, is AAGVIQSPRHLIKEKRETATLKCYPIPRHDTVYWYQQGPGQDPQFLISFYEKMQSDKGSIPDRFSAQQFSDYHSELNMSSLELGDSALYFCASSLWTSGRGPNTDTQYFGPGTRLTVL.

This chain connects TRBV9 to TRBJ1-1; no clear D gene. The length of the CDR3 is 15 residues. With 0 bases removed from V and 1 base from J, the gap between germline ends came to 10 bases. Germline V CDR1 and CDR2: SGDLS, YYNGEE. CDR3 nucleotides: TGTGCCAGCAGCGTAGAAGGGAGATCGAACACTGAAGCTTTCTTT. Amino acid sequence: CASSVEGRSNTEAFF.

V usage is TRBV27 and J usage is TRBJ2-1, with D possibly being TRBD2 (5 bases). V lost 0 bases, J lost 5 bases, and 11 bases lay in between. The CDR3 has 15 residues. CDR1 is MNHEY, CDR2 SMNVEV, per germline (reference sequence). CDR3 region: CASSLSGSFNNEQFF. In DNA, the CDR3 is TGTGCCAGCAGTTTATCAGGGAGTTTTAACAATGAGCAGTTCTTC.

CDR3 bases: TGTGCCAGCAGTTACGAACCGGGACAGGTTTATGGCTACACCTTC. This gives the protein CASSYEPGQVYGYTF. The chain combines TRBV6-5 with TRBJ1-2, with 8 nucleotides matching TRBD1. The ends lost 2 bases at V and 5 bases at J; junction bases unmatched: 7. Germline V gene data show CDR1 as MNHEY and CDR2 as SVGAGI. The CDR3 contains 15 residues.

This sequence joins TRBV27 and TRBJ1-1; weak D call: TRBD1 (5 bases). Trimming cost V 5 bases and J 0 bases, with 7 bases left between them. CDR1 is MNHEY and CDR2 is SMNVEV in the germline V gene (reference sequence). The CDR3 has 13 amino acids. CDR3 bases: TGTGCCAGCAGTCCGGGGGTGAACACTGAAGCTTTCTTT. Protein: CASSPGVNTEAFF.

This clone was seen only once. The rearrangement links TRBV4-1 to TRBJ2-7, with D maybe TRBD1 (6 bases). Germline loops: CDR1 MGHRA, CDR2 YSYEKL. The V and J ends lost 4 bases and 0 bases respectively, with 13 bases between them. The CDR3 sequence is 15 residues long. CDR3 amino acids: CASSPLRGPSYEQYF. CDR3 DNA: TGCGCCAGCAGCCCTCTCAGGGGACCCTCCTACGAGCAGTACTTC.

The chain couples TRBV27 to TRBJ1-1; 7 bases line up with TRBD1. The V and J ends lost 6 bases and 2 bases, in that order; junction bases with no gene match: 9. The germline V gene encodes CDR1 MNHEY and CDR2 SMNVEV (reference sequence). The CDR3 loop spans 15 amino acids. The CDR3 protein is CASSNYRDRNTEAFF. The CDR3 DNA sequence: TGTGCCAGCAGCAACTACCGGGACAGAAACACTGAAGCTTTCTTT.

This sequence joins TRBV27 and TRBJ1-1; the D gene is possibly TRBD1 (5 bases). The CDR3 contains 14 residues. V dropped 2 bases and J dropped 3 bases, with 10 bases sitting between them. CDR1 is MNHEY and CDR2 is SMNVEV in the germline V gene (reference sequence). In DNA, the CDR3 is TGTGCCAGCAGTTTAAGCCGACAGCACACTGAAGCTTTCTTT. The encoded protein is CASSLSRQHTEAFF.

The chain is built from TRBV25-1 and TRBJ2-2; TRBD1 is a possible D gene (5 bases). V gave up 4 bases and J gave up 0 bases, with 12 bases separating them. Germline V lookup: CDR1 MGHDK, CDR2 SYGVNS. CDR3 length: 16 residues. CDR3 in DNA: TGTGCCAGCAGTGGTAACAGGCGAGCGAACACCGGGGAGCTGTTTTTT. Encoded protein: CASSGNRRANTGELFF.

The rearrangement uses TRBV20-1 and TRBJ2-1, with D perhaps TRBD2 (6 bases). The germline V gene encodes CDR1 DFQATT and CDR2 SNEGSKA (reference sequence). CDR3 size: 11 residues. CDR3 loop: CSPVGGTEQFF. DNA for the CDR3: TGCAGCCCCGTGGGGGGAACTGAGCAGTTCTTC.

This rearrangement joins TRBV10-2 to TRBJ2-7; 9 bases map to TRBD2. Germline V gene sequence: CDR1 WSHSY, CDR2 SAAADI. The CDR3 consists of 14 residues. V was pared by 6 bases and J by 7 bases, with 10 bases of the junction left unmatched. CDR3 sequence (DNA): TGCGCCAGCAGCCATTTAGCGGGAGTGGAAGAGCAGTACTTC. The encoded protein is CASSHLAGVEEQYF.

The V gene is TRBV25-1, the J gene TRBJ2-1; 8 bases align to TRBD2. Germline CDR1 and CDR2: MGHDK and SYGVNS. This CDR3 has 16 amino acids. V was pared by 6 bases and J by 3 bases, with 10 bases of the junction left unmatched. The CDR3 nucleotides are TGTGCCAGCAGCCCTGGGAAGCGGGGGATCTACAATGAGCAGTTCTTC. It translates to CASSPGKRGIYNEQFF.

The chain is built from TRBV4-2 and TRBJ2-3; D may be TRBD2 (6 bases). Germline loops: CDR1 LGHNA, CDR2 YNFKEQ. With 1 base removed from V and 0 bases from J, the gap between germline ends came to 14 bases. There are 17 residues in the CDR3. The CDR3 reads CASSQALSSVSTDTQYF. CDR3 nucleotide sequence: TGTGCCAGCAGCCAAGCTTTGTCTAGCGTTAGCACAGATACGCAGTATTTT.

V and J are TRBV5-1 and TRBJ2-7; TRBD1 might be the D (5 bases). The CDR3 totals 15 residues. Trimming shortened V by 0 bases and J by 0 bases, and 10 bases separated the two germline ends. Germline V gene data show CDR1 as SGHRS and CDR2 as YFSETQ. The DNA of the CDR3 is TGCGCCAGCAGCTTGGTAGGGGTGAACTCCTACGAGCAGTACTTC. Translating it yields CASSLVGVNSYEQYF.

This chain connects TRBV18 to TRBJ1-4; 9 bases line up with TRBD1. J lost 7 bases, V lost 4 bases, and 7 bases had no gene match. The CDR3 is 15 amino acids. Germline lookup yields CDR1 KGHSH and CDR2 LQKENI. CDR3 residues: CASSQDGTGSEKLFF. Written as DNA, the CDR3 is TGTGCCAGCTCACAAGACGGGACAGGGAGTGAAAAACTGTTTTTT.

The chain is built from TRBV5-1 and TRBJ2-2, with a weak D call TRBD2 (7 bases). Trimming removed 4 bases from V and 4 bases from J, with 17 bases in between. CDR3 size: 16 residues. Germline V gene sequence: CDR1 SGHRS, CDR2 YFSETQ. DNA for the CDR3: TGCGCCAGCAGCCCTCAGGGAGGGGGAGGCACCGGGGAGCTGTTTTTT. As protein: CASSPQGGGGTGELFF.